The rows below give T cell receptor beta chains drawn from one sample of a study of blood T cell repertoires in COVID-19. Here immunoSEQ multiplex PCR was the method, and the copy in TCRdb shows in-frame clones only, minus some. The data hold roughly 100,000 clones, with more than 70% observed a single time. What was sequenced was peripheral blood. The receptor set was obtained from a woman older than 75 in a cohort sampled during active COVID-19. The CDR3 runs from the conserved cysteine through the conserved F or W. The D gene is left open where the match is weak. Size is omitted from some rows. Given values are once, few, many or a class for expanded clones.

TGCAGCGCCGCGACAGGGACATCCTACGAGCAGTACTTC,CSAATGTSYEQYF,NA,TRBJ2-7,TRBV29-1,TRBD1
TGTGCCAGCAGCCGTGATGGGGACAGGGGAAGGAATGGCTACACCTTC,CASSRDGDRGRNGYTF,few,TRBJ1-2,TRBV7-3,TRBD1
TGCGCCAGCACGGGGACAGCGAACACCGGGGAGCTGTTTTTT,CASTGTANTGELFF,NA,TRBJ2-2,TRBV5-1,TRBD1
TGTGCCAGTAGTATAGAGTTTTCGGCGGGAGCCCTCGAGCAGTACTTC,CASSIEFSAGALEQYF,NA,TRBJ2-7,TRBV19,TRBD2
TGTGCCACCAGCCGTTATCCGGGACAGGGGGCCTACGAGCAGTACTTC,CATSRYPGQGAYEQYF,NA,TRBJ2-7,TRBV15,TRBD1
TGTGCCAGCAGCTTAGAAGTTGCGAACGAGCAGTACTTC,CASSLEVANEQYF,NA,TRBJ2-7,TRBV7-2,NA
TGTGCCAGCACCCAGGGGGCGAAAGCTTTCTTT,CASTQGAKAFF,once,TRBJ1-1,TRBV6-5,TRBD1
TGTGCCAGCAGCCATTCCGTAGCGGGGGGGCAAGAGACCCAGTACTTC,CASSHSVAGGQETQYF,NA,TRBJ2-5,TRBV7-3,TRBD2
TGCAGCTCTTATAGCGGGGGGCGCACAGATACGCAGTATTTT,CSSYSGGRTDTQYF,once,TRBJ2-3,TRBV29-1,TRBD2
TGCAGCGCTGGGACAGTCAATTCACCCCTCCACTTT,CSAGTVNSPLHF,NA,TRBJ1-6,TRBV29-1,TRBD1
TGTGCCAGCAGGCAACAGAACAGGAGGGAGGGGGCAGATACGCAGTATTTT,CASRQQNRREGADTQYF,few,TRBJ2-3,TRBV3-1/TRBV3-2,NA
TGTGCCACCGGGGACTCCGGACAGGGGGCCCCAGATACGCAGTATTTT,CATGDSGQGAPDTQYF,NA,TRBJ2-3,TRBV6-4,TRBD1
TGCGCCAGCAGCTTGGCACTGAGTCAGGGGGCGGACGGCTACACCTTC,CASSLALSQGADGYTF,NA,TRBJ1-2,TRBV5-1,TRBD1
TGCGCCAGCAGCCAAGCACGGGGGGGGGAAAAACTGTTTTTT,CASSQARGGEKLFF,NA,TRBJ1-4,TRBV4-1,NA
TGTGCCAGCAGTTACTCGGAGAGGGTGGCCGGCCAGCCCCAGCATTTT,CASSYSERVAGQPQHF,NA,TRBJ1-5,TRBV6-2/TRBV6-3,NA
TGCAGTGCTACCGGGAATGAGCAGTTCTTC,CSATGNEQFF,NA,TRBJ2-1,TRBV20-1,NA
TGTGCCAGCACAGGACAGGGGAACAATGAGCAGTTCTTC,CASTGQGNNEQFF,NA,TRBJ2-1,TRBV11-2,TRBD1
TGTGCCAGCAGTGAAAAAGGCAGGGCCACTGAAGCTTTCTTT,CASSEKGRATEAFF,NA,TRBJ1-1,TRBV6-1,NA